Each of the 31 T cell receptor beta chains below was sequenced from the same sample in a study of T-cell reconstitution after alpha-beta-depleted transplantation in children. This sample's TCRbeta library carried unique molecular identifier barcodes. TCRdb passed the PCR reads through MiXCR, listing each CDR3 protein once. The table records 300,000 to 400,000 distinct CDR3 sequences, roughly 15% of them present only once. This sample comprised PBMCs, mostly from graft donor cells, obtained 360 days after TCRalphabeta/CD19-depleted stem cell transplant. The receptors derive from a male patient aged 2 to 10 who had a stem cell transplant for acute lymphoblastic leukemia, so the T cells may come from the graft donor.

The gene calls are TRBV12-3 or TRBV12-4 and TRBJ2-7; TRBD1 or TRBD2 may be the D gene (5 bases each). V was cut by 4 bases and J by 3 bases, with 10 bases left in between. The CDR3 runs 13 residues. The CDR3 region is CASSSGTLYEQYF. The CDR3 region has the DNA TGTGCCAGCAGTTCCGGGACCCTCTACGAGCAGTACTTC.

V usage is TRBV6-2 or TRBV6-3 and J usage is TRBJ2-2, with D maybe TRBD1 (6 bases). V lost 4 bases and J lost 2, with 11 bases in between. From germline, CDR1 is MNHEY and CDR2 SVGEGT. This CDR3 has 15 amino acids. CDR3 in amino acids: CASSFRDINTGELFF. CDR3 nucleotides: TGTGCCAGCAGTTTCCGGGACATTAACACCGGGGAGCTGTTTTTT.

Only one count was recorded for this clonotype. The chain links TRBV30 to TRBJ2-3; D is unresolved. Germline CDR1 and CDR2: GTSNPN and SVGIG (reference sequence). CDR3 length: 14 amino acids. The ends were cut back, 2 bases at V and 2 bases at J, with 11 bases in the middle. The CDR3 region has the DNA TGTGCCTGGAGTCTAGGACCGATCACAGATACGCAGTATTTT. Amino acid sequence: CAWSLGPITDTQYF.

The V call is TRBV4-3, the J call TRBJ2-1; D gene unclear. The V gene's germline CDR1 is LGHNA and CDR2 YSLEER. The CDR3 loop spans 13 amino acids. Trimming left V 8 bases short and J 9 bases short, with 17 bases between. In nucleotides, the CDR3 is TGCGCCAGCGATAACCTTGATTCCGGTGAGCAGTTCTTC. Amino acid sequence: CASDNLDSGEQFF.

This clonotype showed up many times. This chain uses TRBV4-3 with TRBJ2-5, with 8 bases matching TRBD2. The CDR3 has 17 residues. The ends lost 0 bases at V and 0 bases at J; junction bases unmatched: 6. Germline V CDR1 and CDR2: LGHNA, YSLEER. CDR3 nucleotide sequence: TGCGCCAGCAGCCAAGATAATAGCGGGAAGGACCAAGAGACCCAGTACTTC. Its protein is CASSQDNSGKDQETQYF.

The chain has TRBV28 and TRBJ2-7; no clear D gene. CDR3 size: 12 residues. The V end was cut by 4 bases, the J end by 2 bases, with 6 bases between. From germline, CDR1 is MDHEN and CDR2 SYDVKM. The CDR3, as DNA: TGTGCCAGCAGTTCCCACGCCTACGAGCAGTACTTC. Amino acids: CASSSHAYEQYF.

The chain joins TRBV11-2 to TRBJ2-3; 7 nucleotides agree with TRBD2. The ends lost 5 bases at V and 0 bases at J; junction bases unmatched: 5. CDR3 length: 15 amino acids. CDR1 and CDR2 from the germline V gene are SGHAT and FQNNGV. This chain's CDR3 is CASSRGSLSTDTQYF. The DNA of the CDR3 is TGTGCCAGCAGCCGCGGGAGTTTGAGCACAGATACGCAGTATTTT. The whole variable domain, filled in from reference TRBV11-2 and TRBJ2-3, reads EAGVAQSPRYKIIEKRQSVAFWCNPISGHATLYWYQQILGQGPKLLIQFQNNGVVDDSQLPKDRFSAERLKGVDSTLKIQPAKLEDSAVYLCASSRGSLSTDTQYFGPGTRLTVL.

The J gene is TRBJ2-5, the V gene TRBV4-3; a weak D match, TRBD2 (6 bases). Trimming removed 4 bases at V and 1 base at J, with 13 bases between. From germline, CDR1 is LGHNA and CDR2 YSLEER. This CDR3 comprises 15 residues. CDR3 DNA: TGCGCCAGCAGCCCCCACCCTAGCGCCCAAGAGACCCAGTACTTC. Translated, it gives CASSPHPSAQETQYF.

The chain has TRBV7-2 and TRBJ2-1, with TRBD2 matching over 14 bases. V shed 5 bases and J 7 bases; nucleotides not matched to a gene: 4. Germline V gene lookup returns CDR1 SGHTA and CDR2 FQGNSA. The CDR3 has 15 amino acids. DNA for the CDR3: TGTGCCAGCAGCCTCGGGACTAGCGGGAGTAATGAGCAGTTCTTC. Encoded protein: CASSLGTSGSNEQFF.

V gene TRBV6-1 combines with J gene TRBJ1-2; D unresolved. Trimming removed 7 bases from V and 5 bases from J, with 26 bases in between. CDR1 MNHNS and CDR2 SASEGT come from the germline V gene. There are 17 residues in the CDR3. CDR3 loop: CASTATLSESPFYGYTF. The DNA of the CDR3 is TGTGCCAGCACCGCTACCCTATCCGAAAGCCCTTTTTATGGCTACACCTTC.

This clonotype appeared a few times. The CDR3 region is CASSPPGQSFYNEQFF. The CDR3 nucleotides are TGTGCCAGCAGCCCACCGGGACAGAGTTTTTACAATGAGCAGTTCTTC. This chain connects TRBV3-1 to TRBJ2-1, with 7 bases that match TRBD1. V shed 4 bases, J shed 4 bases, and the junction held 10 bases outside the gene matches. The length of the CDR3 is 16 residues. Germline CDR1 is LGHDT and CDR2 is YNNKEL (reference sequence).

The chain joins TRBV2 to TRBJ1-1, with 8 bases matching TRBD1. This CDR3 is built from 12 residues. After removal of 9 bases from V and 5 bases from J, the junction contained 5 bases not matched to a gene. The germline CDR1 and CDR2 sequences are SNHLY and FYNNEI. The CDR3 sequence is CARATGVTEAFF. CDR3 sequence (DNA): TGTGCCAGGGCGACAGGGGTGACTGAAGCTTTCTTT.

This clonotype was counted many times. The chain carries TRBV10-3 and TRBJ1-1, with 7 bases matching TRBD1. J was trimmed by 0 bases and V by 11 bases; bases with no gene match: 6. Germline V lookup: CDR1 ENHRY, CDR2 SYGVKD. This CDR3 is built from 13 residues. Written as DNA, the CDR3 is TGTGCCGTCCGGGACAGATTGAACACTGAAGCTTTCTTT. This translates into CAVRDRLNTEAFF.

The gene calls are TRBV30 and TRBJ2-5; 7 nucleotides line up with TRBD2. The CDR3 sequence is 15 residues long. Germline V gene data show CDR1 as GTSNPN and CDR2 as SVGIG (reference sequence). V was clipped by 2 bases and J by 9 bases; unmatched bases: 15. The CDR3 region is CAWSMAQGGAGAQYF. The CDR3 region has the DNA TGTGCCTGGAGTATGGCTCAGGGAGGGGCGGGGGCCCAGTACTTC.

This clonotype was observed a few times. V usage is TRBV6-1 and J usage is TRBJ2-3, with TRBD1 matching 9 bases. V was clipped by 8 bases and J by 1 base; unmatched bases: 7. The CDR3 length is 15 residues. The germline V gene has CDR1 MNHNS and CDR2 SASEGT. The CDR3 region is CASVPGDRGTDTQYF. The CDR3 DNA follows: TGTGCCAGCGTGCCGGGGGACAGGGGCACAGATACGCAGTATTTT.

CDR3 sequence reads: CASSLPGAKNIQYF. In DNA form, the CDR3 reads TGTGCCAGCAGTTTACCAGGGGCCAAAAACATTCAGTACTTC. The chain recombines TRBV12-3 or TRBV12-4 with TRBJ2-4, with D perhaps TRBD1 (5 bases). V shed 2 bases and J shed 1 base, with 6 bases lying between them. The CDR3 covers 14 residues.

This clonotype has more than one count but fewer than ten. CDR3 nucleotide sequence: TGCAGCGTTGGGGGGACAGTTTACGAGCAGTACTTC. Translation: CSVGGTVYEQYF. This chain connects TRBV29-1 to TRBJ2-7, with 7 nucleotides matching TRBD1. The CDR3 is 12 amino acids. J gave up 4 bases and V 4 bases, and 4 bases lay outside the gene matches. The germline V gene encodes CDR1 SQVTM and CDR2 ANQGSEA.

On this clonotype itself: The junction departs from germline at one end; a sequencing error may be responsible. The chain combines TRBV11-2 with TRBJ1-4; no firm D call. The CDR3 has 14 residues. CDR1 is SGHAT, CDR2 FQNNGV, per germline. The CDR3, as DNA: TGTGCCAGCAGCTTACTGCGGGCTAAGGAAAAACTGTTTTTT. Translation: CASSLLRAKEKLFF.

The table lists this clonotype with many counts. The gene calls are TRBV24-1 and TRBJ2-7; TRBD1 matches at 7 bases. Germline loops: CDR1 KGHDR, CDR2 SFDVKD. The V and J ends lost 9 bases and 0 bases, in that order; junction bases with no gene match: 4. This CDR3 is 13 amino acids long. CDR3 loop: CATLGQVSYEQYF. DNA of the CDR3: TGTGCCACCCTCGGACAGGTCTCCTACGAGCAGTACTTC.

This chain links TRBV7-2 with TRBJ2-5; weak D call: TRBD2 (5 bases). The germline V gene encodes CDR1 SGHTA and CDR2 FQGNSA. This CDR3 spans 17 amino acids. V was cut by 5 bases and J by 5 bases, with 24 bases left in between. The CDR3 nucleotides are TGTGCCAGCAGCCAAAGCCACCTCTTGGGGAGTCGGGAGACCCAGTACTTC. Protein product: CASSQSHLLGSRETQYF.

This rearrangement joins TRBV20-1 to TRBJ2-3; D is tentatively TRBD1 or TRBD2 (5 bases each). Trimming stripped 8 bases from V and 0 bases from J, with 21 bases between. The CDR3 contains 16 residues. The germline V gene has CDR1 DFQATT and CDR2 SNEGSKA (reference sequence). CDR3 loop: CSSQAGTRISTDTQYF. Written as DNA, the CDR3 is TGCAGTTCACAGGCTGGTACTAGAATCAGCACAGATACGCAGTATTTT.

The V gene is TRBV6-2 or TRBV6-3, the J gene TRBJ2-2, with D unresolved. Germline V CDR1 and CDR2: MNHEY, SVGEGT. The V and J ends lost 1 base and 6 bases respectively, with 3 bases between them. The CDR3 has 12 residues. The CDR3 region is CASSYYPGELFF. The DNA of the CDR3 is TGTGCCAGCAGTTACTACCCCGGGGAGCTGTTTTTT.

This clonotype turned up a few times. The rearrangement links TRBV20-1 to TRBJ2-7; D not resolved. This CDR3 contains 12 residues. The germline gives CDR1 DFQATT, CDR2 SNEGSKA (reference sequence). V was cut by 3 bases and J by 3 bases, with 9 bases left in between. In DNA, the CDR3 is TGCAGTGCTAGCCAGTTCGGCTACGAGCAGTACTTC. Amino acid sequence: CSASQFGYEQYF.

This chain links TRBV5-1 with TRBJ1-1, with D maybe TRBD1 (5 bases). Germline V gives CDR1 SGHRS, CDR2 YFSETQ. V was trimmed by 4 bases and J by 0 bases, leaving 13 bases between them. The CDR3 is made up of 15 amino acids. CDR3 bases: TGCGCCAGCAGCCCCCGTGGAGGGGTGAACACTGAAGCTTTCTTT. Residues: CASSPRGGVNTEAFF.

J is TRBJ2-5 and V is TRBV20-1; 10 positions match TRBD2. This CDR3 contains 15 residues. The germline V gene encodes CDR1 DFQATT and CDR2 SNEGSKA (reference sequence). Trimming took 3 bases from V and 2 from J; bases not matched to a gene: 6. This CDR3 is CSASPTSGVQETQYF. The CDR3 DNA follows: TGCAGTGCTAGCCCTACTAGCGGGGTTCAAGAGACCCAGTACTTC.

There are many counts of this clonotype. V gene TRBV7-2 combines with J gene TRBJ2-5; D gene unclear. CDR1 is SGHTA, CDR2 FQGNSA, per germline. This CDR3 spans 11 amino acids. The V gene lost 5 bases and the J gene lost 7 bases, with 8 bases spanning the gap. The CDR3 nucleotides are TGTGCCAGCAGCCCCCTCGGGACCCAGTACTTC. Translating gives CASSPLGTQYF.

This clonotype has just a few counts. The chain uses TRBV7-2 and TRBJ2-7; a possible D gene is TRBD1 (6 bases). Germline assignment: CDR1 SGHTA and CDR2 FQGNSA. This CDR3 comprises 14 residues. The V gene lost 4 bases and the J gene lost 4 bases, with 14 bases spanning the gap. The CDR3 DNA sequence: TGTGCCAGCAGCTCGGTGAACAGGGAATACGAGCAGTACTTC. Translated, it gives CASSSVNREYEQYF.

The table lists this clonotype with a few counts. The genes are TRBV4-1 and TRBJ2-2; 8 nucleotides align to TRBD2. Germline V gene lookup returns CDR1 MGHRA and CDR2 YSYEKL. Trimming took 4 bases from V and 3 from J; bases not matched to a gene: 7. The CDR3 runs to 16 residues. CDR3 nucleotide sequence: TGCGCCAGCAGCCCTCGGGGGGGATGGGACACCGGGGAGCTGTTTTTT. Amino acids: CASSPRGGWDTGELFF.

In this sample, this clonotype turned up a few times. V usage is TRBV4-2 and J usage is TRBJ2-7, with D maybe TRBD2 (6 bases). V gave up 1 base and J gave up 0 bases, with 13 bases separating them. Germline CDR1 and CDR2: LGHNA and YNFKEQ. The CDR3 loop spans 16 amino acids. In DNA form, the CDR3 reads TGTGCCAGCAGCCAAGGGGCGGGAACTCACTCCTACGAGCAGTACTTC. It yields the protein CASSQGAGTHSYEQYF.

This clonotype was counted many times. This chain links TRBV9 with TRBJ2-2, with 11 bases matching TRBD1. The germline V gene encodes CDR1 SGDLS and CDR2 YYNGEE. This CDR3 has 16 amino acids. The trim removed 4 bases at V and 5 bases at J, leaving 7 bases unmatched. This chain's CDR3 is CASSRSGTGGTGELFF. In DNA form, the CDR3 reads TGTGCCAGCAGCAGATCCGGGACAGGGGGTACCGGGGAGCTGTTTTTT. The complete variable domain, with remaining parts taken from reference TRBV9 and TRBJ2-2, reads DSGVTQTPKHLITATGQRVTLRCSPRSGDLSVYWYQQSLDQGLQFLIQYYNGEERAKGNILERFSAQQFPDLHSELNLSSLELGDSALYFCASSRSGTGGTGELFFGEGSRLTVL.

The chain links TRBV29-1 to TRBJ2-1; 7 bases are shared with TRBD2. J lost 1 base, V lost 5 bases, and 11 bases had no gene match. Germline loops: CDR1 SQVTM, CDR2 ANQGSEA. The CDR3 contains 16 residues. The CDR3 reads CSVSGPAGESYNEQFF. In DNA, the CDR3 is TGCAGCGTTTCAGGGCCCGCGGGAGAATCCTACAATGAGCAGTTCTTC.